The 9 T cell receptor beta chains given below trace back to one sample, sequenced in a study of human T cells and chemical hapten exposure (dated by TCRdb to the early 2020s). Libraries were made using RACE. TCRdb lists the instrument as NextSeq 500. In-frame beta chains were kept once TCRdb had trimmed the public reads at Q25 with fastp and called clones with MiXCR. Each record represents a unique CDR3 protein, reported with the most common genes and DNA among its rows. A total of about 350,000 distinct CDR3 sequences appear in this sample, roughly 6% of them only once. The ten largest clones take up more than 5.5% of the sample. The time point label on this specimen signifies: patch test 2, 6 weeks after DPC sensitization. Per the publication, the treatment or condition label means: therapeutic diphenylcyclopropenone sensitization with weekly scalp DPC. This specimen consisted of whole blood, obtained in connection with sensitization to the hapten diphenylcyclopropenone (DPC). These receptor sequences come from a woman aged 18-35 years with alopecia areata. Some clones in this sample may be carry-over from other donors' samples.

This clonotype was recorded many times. CDR3 loop: CASSRRLIGDTQYF. The CDR3 nucleotides read TGTGCCAGCAGCCGAAGGCTTATTGGGGATACGCAGTATTTT. The rearrangement joins TRBV7-2 to TRBJ2-3; no clear D gene. Germline loops: CDR1 SGHTA, CDR2 FQGNSA. V was trimmed by 5 bases and J by 6 bases, leaving 15 bases between them. The CDR3 extends over 14 amino acids.

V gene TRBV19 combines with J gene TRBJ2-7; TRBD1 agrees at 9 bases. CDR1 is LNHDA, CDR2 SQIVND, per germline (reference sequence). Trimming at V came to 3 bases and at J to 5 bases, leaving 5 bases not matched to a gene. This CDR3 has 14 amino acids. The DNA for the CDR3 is TGTGCCAGTAGTATTATGGGGACAGGGAACGAGCAGTACTTC. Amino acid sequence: CASSIMGTGNEQYF. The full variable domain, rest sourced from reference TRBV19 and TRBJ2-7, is DGGITQSPKYLFRKEGQNVTLSCEQNLNHDAMYWYRQDPGQGLRLIYYSQIVNDFQKGDIAEGYSVSREKKESFPLTVTSAQKNPTAFYLCASSIMGTGNEQYFGPGTRLTVT.

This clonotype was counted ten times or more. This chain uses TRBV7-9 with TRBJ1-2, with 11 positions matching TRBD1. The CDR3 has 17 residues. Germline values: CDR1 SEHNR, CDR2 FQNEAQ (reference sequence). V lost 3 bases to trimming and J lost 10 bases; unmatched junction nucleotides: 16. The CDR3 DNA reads TGTGCCAGCAGCTTTCCCACCGGGACAGGGGGAAACCAACCCTACACCTTC. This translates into CASSFPTGTGGNQPYTF.

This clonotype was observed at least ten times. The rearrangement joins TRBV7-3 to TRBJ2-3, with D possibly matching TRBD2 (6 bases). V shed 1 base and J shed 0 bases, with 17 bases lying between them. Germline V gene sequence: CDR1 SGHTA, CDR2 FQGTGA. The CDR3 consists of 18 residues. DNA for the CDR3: TGTGCCAGCAGCTTAAAGGGAGGAGGGCTGGGGAGCACAGATACGCAGTATTTT. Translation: CASSLKGGGLGSTDTQYF.

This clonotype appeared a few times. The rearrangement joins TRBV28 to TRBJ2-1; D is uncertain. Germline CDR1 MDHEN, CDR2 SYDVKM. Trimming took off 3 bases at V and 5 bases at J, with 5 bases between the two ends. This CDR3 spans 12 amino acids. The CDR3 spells CASSFSDNEQFF. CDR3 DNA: TGTGCCAGCAGTTTCAGTGACAATGAGCAGTTCTTC.

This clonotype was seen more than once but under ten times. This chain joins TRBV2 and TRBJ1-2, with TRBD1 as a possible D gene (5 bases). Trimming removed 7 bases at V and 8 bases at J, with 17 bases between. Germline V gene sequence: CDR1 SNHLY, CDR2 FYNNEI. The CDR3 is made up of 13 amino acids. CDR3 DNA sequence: TGTGCCAGCACAAGGGACGCCTGGGAAGGCTACACCTTC. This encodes CASTRDAWEGYTF.

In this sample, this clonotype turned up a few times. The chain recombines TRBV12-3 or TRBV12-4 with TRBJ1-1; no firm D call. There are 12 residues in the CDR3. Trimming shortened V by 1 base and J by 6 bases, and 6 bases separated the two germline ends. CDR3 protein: CASSLGVPEAFF. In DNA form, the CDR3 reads TGTGCCAGCAGTTTAGGGGTCCCTGAAGCTTTCTTT.

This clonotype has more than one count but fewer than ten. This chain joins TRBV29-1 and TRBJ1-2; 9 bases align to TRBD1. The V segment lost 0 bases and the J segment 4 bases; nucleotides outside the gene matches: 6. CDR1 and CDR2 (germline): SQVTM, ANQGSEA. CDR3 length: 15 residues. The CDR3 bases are TGCAGCGTTGAAGATTCGCGGGACAGGGCCTATGGCTACACCTTC. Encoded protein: CSVEDSRDRAYGYTF.

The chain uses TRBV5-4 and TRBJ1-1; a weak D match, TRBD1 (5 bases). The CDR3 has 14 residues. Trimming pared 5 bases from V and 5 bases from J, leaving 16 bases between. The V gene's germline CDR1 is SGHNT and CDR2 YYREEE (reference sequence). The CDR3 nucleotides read TGTGCCAGCAGTTGGGCAGGGTCTTGGACTGAAGCTTTCTTT. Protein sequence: CASSWAGSWTEAFF.